The 25 T cell receptor beta chains below were found in one sample sequenced in a study of blood T cell repertoires in COVID-19. Clones were sequenced by immunoSEQ multiplex PCR, and TCRdb holds only the in-frame ones, with some missing. The sample records about 54,000 clones, approximately 90% being singletons. The sequenced sample was peripheral blood. These receptors originate from a woman between 40 and 55 years old with active COVID-19.

The CDR3 DNA follows: TGTGCCAGCTCACCGCTTACGGTCTCGGGCACTGAAGCTTTCTTT. This encodes CASSPLTVSGTEAFF. The chain couples TRBV18 to TRBJ1-1; D is unresolved. Germline loops: CDR1 KGHSH, CDR2 LQKENI. This CDR3 contains 15 residues. Trimming removed 3 bases at V and 4 bases at J, with 15 bases between.

This clone was found a few times. The gene calls are TRBV5-1 and TRBJ1-2; 7 positions agree with TRBD1. The germline CDR1 and CDR2 sequences are SGHRS and YFSETQ. Germline trimming cut 2 bases from V and 4 bases from J; bases unmatched to any gene: 8. This CDR3 has 15 amino acids. CDR3: CASSLTGEGLYGYTF. The DNA of the CDR3 is TGCGCCAGCAGCTTAACAGGGGAAGGGCTCTATGGCTACACCTTC.

CDR3 region: CASSFPGGGASRTDTQYF. The CDR3 DNA follows: TGTGCCAGCAGCTTTCCCGGCGGGGGGGCCTCGAGAACAGATACGCAGTATTTT. The gene calls are TRBV5-4 and TRBJ2-3; the match to TRBD2 covers 9 bases. J gave up 3 bases and V 2 bases, and 13 bases lay outside the gene matches. Germline V gene sequence: CDR1 SGHNT, CDR2 YYREEE (reference sequence). The CDR3 has 18 residues. The full variable domain, its missing parts supplied by reference TRBV5-4 and TRBJ2-3, is ETGVTQSPTHLIKTRGQQVTLRCSSQSGHNTVSWYQQALGQGPQFIFQYYREEENGRGNFPPRFSGLQFPNYSSELNVNALELDDSALYLCASSFPGGGASRTDTQYFGPGTRLTVL.

This chain uses TRBV4-2 with TRBJ2-5; 9 bases line up with TRBD2. Germline V gene data show CDR1 as LGHNA and CDR2 as YNFKEQ. With V trimmed by 3 bases and J by 5 bases, 16 bases remained unmatched. The CDR3 contains 18 residues. The CDR3 protein is CASSHRGWGLAGNETQYF. In DNA, the CDR3 is TGTGCCAGCAGCCATAGAGGGTGGGGGCTAGCGGGGAATGAGACCCAGTACTTC.

The rearrangement uses TRBV6-5 and TRBJ1-3, with unresolved D. With 7 bases removed from V and 0 bases from J, the gap between germline ends came to 13 bases. CDR3 length: 15 amino acids. Germline V lookup: CDR1 MNHEY, CDR2 SVGAGI. CDR3 amino acids: CASTQMGSSGNTIYF. The DNA for the CDR3 is TGTGCCAGCACACAAATGGGGAGCTCTGGAAACACCATATATTTT.

This chain connects TRBV27 to TRBJ2-1; D is perhaps TRBD1 (6 bases). Germline V lookup: CDR1 MNHEY, CDR2 SMNVEV (reference sequence). Trimming took 5 bases from V and 8 from J, leaving 13 bases between them. The CDR3 consists of 13 residues. CDR3 sequence: CASSPRDTYEQFF. The CDR3 region has the DNA TGTGCCAGCAGTCCCCGGGACACCTATGAGCAGTTCTTC.

The rearrangement links TRBV3-1 (or the pseudogene TRBV3-2) to TRBJ2-7; 7 nucleotides agree with TRBD1. The V segment lost 0 bases and the J segment 7 bases; nucleotides outside the gene matches: 12. This CDR3 comprises 16 residues. Per germline, CDR1 LGHDT and CDR2 YNNKEL (reference sequence). CDR3 DNA: TGTGCCAGCAGCCAAGAGGGGACAGTCACCCCTAGGGAGCAGTACTTC. This codes for CASSQEGTVTPREQYF.

V gene TRBV4-3 combines with J gene TRBJ2-3; D unresolved. The germline CDR1 and CDR2 sequences are LGHNA and YSLEER. This CDR3 spans 13 amino acids. Trimming stripped 0 bases from V and 11 bases from J, with 12 bases between. The DNA of the CDR3 is TGCGCCAGCAGCCAAGATAGAGAGGTTGGGCAGTATTTT. Translating gives CASSQDREVGQYF.

Details on this clone: This sample includes further DNA sequences coding for the same CDR3. The chain has TRBV5-1 and TRBJ1-1; a weak D match, TRBD1 (6 bases). Trimming took 4 bases from V and 1 from J, leaving 8 bases between them. Germline V gene sequence: CDR1 SGHRS, CDR2 YFSETQ. CDR3 size: 13 residues. The CDR3 here is CASSLQGNTEAFF. CDR3 sequence (DNA): TGCGCCAGCAGCCTACAGGGGAACACTGAAGCTTTCTTT.

The chain couples TRBV6-5 to TRBJ2-7; 7 positions agree with TRBD1. Germline V gene data show CDR1 as MNHEY and CDR2 as SVGAGI. Losses at the gene ends were 6 bases for V and 1 base for J; bases not matched to a gene: 6. The CDR3 sequence is 14 residues long. CDR3 residues: CASRPGQQSYEQYF. As DNA, the CDR3 is TGTGCCAGCAGGCCGGGACAGCAGTCCTACGAGCAGTACTTC.

The V call is TRBV13, the J call TRBJ1-1; 9 nucleotides align to TRBD1. Germline lookup yields CDR1 PRHDT and CDR2 FYEKMQ (reference sequence). This CDR3 is 16 amino acids long. The V segment lost 2 bases and the J segment 0 bases; nucleotides outside the gene matches: 4. The CDR3 protein is CASSLSGTGLNTEAFF. In nucleotides, the CDR3 is TGTGCCAGCAGCTTAAGCGGGACAGGGTTGAACACTGAAGCTTTCTTT.

The V and J genes are TRBV7-6 and TRBJ1-3; D might be TRBD1 (6 bases). Germline assignment: CDR1 SGHVS and CDR2 FNYEAQ. The CDR3 consists of 17 residues. Trimming removed 1 base from V and 5 bases from J, with 18 bases in between. CDR3 protein: CASSLEGRGIYRNTIYF. In nucleotides, the CDR3 is TGTGCCAGCAGCTTAGAGGGAAGGGGGATCTATAGAAACACCATATATTTT.

The genes are TRBV9 and TRBJ1-1; D is possibly TRBD1 (5 bases). This CDR3 region has 13 residues. Trimming removed 6 bases from V and 5 bases from J, with 14 bases in between. The germline V gene encodes CDR1 SGDLS and CDR2 YYNGEE. Here the CDR3 reads CASNRDGGTEAFF. CDR3 sequence (DNA): TGTGCCAGCAACCGGGACGGGGGGACTGAAGCTTTCTTT.

The chain recombines TRBV13 with TRBJ1-1; D is unclear. Trimming cost V 7 bases and J 5 bases, with 20 bases left between them. CDR1 and CDR2 (germline): PRHDT, FYEKMQ (reference sequence). This CDR3 contains 15 residues. CDR3 amino acids: CASIPLQKGGTEAFF. The DNA of the CDR3 is TGTGCCAGCATCCCTCTCCAGAAGGGAGGGACTGAAGCTTTCTTT.

This rearrangement joins TRBV6-5 to TRBJ2-3; 8 bases map to TRBD2. The CDR3 sequence is 15 residues long. Germline assignment: CDR1 MNHEY and CDR2 SVGAGI. Trimming cost V 2 bases and J 2 bases; bases outside gene matches: 3. The CDR3 nucleotides read TGTGCCAGCAGTTACCGTAGCGGGGCCACAGATACGCAGTATTTT. It is translated as CASSYRSGATDTQYF.

The chain has TRBV4-1 and TRBJ1-1; D gene unclear. Germline V gene data show CDR1 as MGHRA and CDR2 as YSYEKL. The CDR3 loop spans 15 amino acids. Trimming took off 1 base at V and 4 bases at J, with 13 bases between the two ends. Here the CDR3 reads CASSQVLPGSTEAFF. In nucleotides, the CDR3 is TGCGCCAGCAGCCAAGTACTCCCCGGGTCCACTGAAGCTTTCTTT.

V and J are TRBV12-3 or TRBV12-4 and TRBJ2-5; D unresolved. The ends were cut back, 6 bases at V and 7 bases at J, with 15 bases in the middle. CDR3 length: 13 residues. This CDR3 reads CASSPRSDGTQYF. The DNA for the CDR3 is TGTGCCAGCAGCCCCAGGTCTGATGGGACCCAGTACTTC.

The CDR3 coding sequence is TGCGCCAGCAGCCAAGCCAGGGGGCCGGGGGAGACCCAGTACTTC. This translates into CASSQARGPGETQYF. The chain is built from TRBV4-1 and TRBJ2-5; 8 bases match TRBD1. There are 15 residues in the CDR3. V shed 1 base and J 5 bases; nucleotides not matched to a gene: 6. CDR1 and CDR2 from the germline V gene are MGHRA and YSYEKL.

V gene TRBV12-3 or TRBV12-4 combines with J gene TRBJ1-1, with 7 bases that match TRBD1. This CDR3 spans 13 amino acids. V shed 9 bases and J 6 bases; nucleotides not matched to a gene: 10. CDR3 bases: TGTGCCAGTAGGGACAGTCAGCGGCCTGAAGCTTTCTTT. This translates into CASRDSQRPEAFF.

This clone was seen a handful of times. V usage is TRBV3-1 (or the pseudogene TRBV3-2) and J usage is TRBJ1-2, with 10 bases fitting TRBD1. V dropped 2 bases and J dropped 8; count of bases not matched to a gene: 5. The CDR3 totals 14 residues. Germline V gene lookup returns CDR1 LGHDT and CDR2 YNNKEL (reference sequence). The CDR3 bases are TGTGCCAGCAGCCAATGGGACAGGGGTCAGGGCTACACCTTC. Protein: CASSQWDRGQGYTF.

CDR3 nucleotide sequence: TGTGCCAGTAGTTATACTAGCGGAGGTGGAGATACGCAGTATTTT. Residues: CASSYTSGGGDTQYF. The chain links TRBV19 to TRBJ2-3; 8 bases map to TRBD2. V was pared by 5 bases and J by 5 bases, with 9 bases of the junction left unmatched. The CDR3 totals 15 residues. Germline V gives CDR1 LNHDA, CDR2 SQIVND (reference sequence).

The chain is built from TRBV18 and TRBJ1-1; TRBD1 might be the D (5 bases). Germline V CDR1 and CDR2: KGHSH, LQKENI. V lost 0 bases and J 2 bases, leaving 16 bases between the germline ends. This CDR3 is built from 17 residues. CDR3 in amino acids: CASSPPGARSLNTEAFF. The CDR3 DNA reads as TGTGCCAGCTCACCACCAGGGGCCAGGAGCCTTAACACTGAAGCTTTCTTT. The full variable domain, rest sourced from reference TRBV18 and TRBJ1-1, is NAGVMQNPRHLVRRRGQEARLRCSPMKGHSHVYWYRQLPEEGLKFMVYLQKENIIDESGMPKERFSAEFPKEGPSILRIQQVVRGDSAAYFCASSPPGARSLNTEAFFGQGTRLTVV.

The genes are TRBV21-1 and TRBJ2-7; the table's D call TRBD2 went unverified against the DNA. TRBV21-1 is shown as a pseudogene. This CDR3 contains 16 residues. This chain's CDR3 is CASSLVEGFPVYEQYF. The CDR3 DNA reads as TGTGCCAGCAGCCTTGTAGAGGGATTTCCAGTCTACGAGCAGTACTTC.

The CDR3 DNA is TGTGCCAGCAGCCTGCAGGGGGGCTGGTACTTC. Encoded protein: CASSLQGGWYF. The chain links TRBV5-6 to TRBJ2-5, with a tentative D call TRBD1 (7 bases). V was clipped by 4 bases and J by 13 bases, with 14 bases between them. The CDR3 has 11 residues. Germline-derived CDR1 and CDR2 are SGHDT and YYEEEE.

CDR3 nucleotide sequence: TGTGCCAGTAGTATCCAGCGGGGGGGCCTGAATGAGCAGTTCTTC. Residues: CASSIQRGGLNEQFF. The V and J genes are TRBV19 and TRBJ2-1; 10 nucleotides agree with TRBD2. This CDR3 spans 15 amino acids. The germline CDR1 and CDR2 sequences are LNHDA and SQIVND (reference sequence). V was clipped by 3 bases and J by 7 bases; unmatched bases: 6.